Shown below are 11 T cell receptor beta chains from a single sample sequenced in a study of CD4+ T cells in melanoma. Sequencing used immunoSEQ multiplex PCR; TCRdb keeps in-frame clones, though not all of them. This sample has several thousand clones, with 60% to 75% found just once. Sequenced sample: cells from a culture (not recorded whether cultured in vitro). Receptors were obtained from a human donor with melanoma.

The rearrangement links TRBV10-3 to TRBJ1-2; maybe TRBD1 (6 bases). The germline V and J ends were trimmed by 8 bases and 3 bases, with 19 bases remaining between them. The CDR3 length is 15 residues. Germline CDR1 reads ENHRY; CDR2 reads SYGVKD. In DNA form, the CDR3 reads TGTGCCATCGCTGACGTGGGGGGCCGCCACTATGGCTACACCTTC. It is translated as CAIADVGGRHYGYTF.

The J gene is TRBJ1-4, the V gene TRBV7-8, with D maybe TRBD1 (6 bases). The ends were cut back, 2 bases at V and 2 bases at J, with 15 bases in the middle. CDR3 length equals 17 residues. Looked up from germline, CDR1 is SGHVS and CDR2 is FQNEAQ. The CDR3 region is CASSLFFAGATNEKLFF. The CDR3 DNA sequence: TGTGCCAGCAGCTTATTCTTCGCGGGGGCCACTAATGAAAAACTGTTTTTT.

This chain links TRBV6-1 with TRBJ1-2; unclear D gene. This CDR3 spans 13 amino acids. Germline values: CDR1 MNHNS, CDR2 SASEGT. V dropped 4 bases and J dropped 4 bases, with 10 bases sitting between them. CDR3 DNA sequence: TGTGCCAGCAGTGCTCGGGCGGGCTATGGCTACACCTTC. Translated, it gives CASSARAGYGYTF.

The CDR3 DNA is TGCGCCAGCAGCTTGGACGCGCGCCAAGAGACCCAGTACTTC. The encoded protein is CASSLDARQETQYF. The V and J genes are TRBV5-1 and TRBJ2-5; D is unclear. CDR3 length: 14 residues. The V gene's germline CDR1 is SGHRS and CDR2 YFSETQ. V was clipped by 0 bases and J by 1 base, with 7 bases between them.

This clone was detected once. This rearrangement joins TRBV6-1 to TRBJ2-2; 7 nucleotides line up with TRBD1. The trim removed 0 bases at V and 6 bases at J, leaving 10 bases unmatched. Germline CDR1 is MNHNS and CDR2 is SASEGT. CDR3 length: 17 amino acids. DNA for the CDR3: TGTGCCAGCAGTGAAGCGCTGACAGGGTTTTATCCCGGGGAGCTGTTTTTT. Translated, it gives CASSEALTGFYPGELFF.

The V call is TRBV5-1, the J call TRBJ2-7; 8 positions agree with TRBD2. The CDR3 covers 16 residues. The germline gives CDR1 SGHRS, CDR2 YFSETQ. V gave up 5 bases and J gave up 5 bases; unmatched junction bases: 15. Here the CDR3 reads CASRSERGRPSDEQYF. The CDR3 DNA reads TGCGCCAGCAGATCGGAGCGGGGGAGACCAAGTGACGAGCAGTACTTC.

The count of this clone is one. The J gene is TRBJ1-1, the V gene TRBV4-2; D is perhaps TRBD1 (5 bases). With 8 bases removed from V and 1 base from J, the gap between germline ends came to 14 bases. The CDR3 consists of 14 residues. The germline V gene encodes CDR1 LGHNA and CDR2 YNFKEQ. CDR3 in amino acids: CASQDRRTNTEAFF. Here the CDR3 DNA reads TGTGCCAGCCAAGACAGACGGACGAACACTGAAGCTTTCTTT.

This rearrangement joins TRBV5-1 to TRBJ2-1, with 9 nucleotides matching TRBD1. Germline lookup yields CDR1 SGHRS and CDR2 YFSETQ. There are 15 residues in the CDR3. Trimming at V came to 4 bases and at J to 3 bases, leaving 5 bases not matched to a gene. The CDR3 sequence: CASSVTGGVYNEQFF. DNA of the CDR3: TGCGCCAGCAGCGTTACAGGGGGCGTCTACAATGAGCAGTTCTTC.

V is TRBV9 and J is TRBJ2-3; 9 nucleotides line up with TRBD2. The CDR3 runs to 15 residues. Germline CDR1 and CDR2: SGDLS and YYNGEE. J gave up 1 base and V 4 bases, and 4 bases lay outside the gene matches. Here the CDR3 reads CASSPIAGGTDTQYF. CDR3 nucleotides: TGTGCCAGCAGCCCTATAGCGGGGGGCACAGATACGCAGTATTTT.

CDR3 DNA sequence: TGTGCCAGCAGTGAACCATCTACGAGGGAGTACTTC. Amino acid sequence: CASSEPSTREYF. The rearrangement uses TRBV2 and TRBJ2-7, with D perhaps TRBD2 (5 bases). Between the trimmed V and J ends, which lost 2 bases and 11 bases, there was a span of 13 bases. This CDR3 is 12 amino acids long. Looked up from germline, CDR1 is SNHLY and CDR2 is FYNNEI.

CDR3 nucleotide sequence: TGTGCCAGTGTGGAAGATGATTATTCACCCCTCCACTTT. Translation: CASVEDDYSPLHF. The chain joins TRBV19 to TRBJ1-6; D is uncertain. V was cut by 8 bases and J by 8 bases, with 13 bases left in between. The CDR3 spans 13 residues. Germline V gene data show CDR1 as LNHDA and CDR2 as SQIVND (reference sequence).